This T cell receptor beta chain was recorded in a study of vaccination and CD4 T cells after COVID-19. Whole-study context: Cultures acting as controls obtained a CEFX pool, an HIV-1 Nef pool, or no peptide.

The treatment here: approximately nine-day PBMC culture with coronavirus spike peptide pools or control peptides (ViraFEST assay). There were positive PCR dates ranging from March to December 2020, all predating US Alpha, Beta and Delta variants. As regards this clonotype: No antigen is known for it.

Sequence data for DNA of cultured CD4+ T cells were generated by the Oncomine TCR Beta short-read assay. It was from cultured CD4+ T cells that genomic DNA was extracted. TCRdb reanalysed the PCR reads using MiXCR and keeps one entry per CDR3 protein. Of 9,000 to 15,000 distinct CDR3 sequences listed, roughly 56% are singletons. Germline V gene data show CDR1 as SGHVS and CDR2 as FNYEAQ. Trimming stripped 5 bases from V and 1 base from J, with 12 bases between. The CDR3 sequence is 15 residues long. This TCR came from a human donor who had recovered from COVID-19. The J gene is TRBJ1-5, the V gene TRBV7-6; no definite D call. The sequenced material came from CD4+ T cells from blood, cultured in vitro. The CDR3: CASSPISGSNQPQHF. The CDR3 DNA is TGTGCCAGCAGCCCCATATCAGGAAGCAATCAGCCCCAGCATTTT. Full variable domain (remainder filled in from reference TRBV7-6 and TRBJ1-5): GAGVSQSPRYKVTKRGQDVALRCDPISGHVSLYWYRQALGQGPEFLTYFNYEAQQDKSGLPNDRFSAERPEGSISTLTIQRTEQRDSAMYRCASSPISGSNQPQHFGDGTRLSIL.